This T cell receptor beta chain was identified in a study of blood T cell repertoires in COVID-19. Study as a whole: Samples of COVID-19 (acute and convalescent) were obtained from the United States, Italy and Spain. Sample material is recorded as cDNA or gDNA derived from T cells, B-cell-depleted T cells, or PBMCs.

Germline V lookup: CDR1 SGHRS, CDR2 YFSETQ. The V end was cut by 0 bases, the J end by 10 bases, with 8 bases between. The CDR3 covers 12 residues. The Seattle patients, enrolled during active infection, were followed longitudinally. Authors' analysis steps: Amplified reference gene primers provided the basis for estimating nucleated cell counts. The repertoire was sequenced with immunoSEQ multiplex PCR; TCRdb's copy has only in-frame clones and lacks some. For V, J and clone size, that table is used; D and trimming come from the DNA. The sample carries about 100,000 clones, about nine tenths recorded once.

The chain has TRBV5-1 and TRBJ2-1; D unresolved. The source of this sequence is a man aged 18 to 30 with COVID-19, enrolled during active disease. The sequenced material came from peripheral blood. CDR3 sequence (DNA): TGCGCCAGCAGCTTGGGAGGTAGGGAGCAGTTCTTC. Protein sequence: CASSLGGREQFF. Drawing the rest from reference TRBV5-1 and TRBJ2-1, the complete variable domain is KAGVTQTPRYLIKTRGQQVTLSCSPISGHRSVSWYQQTPGQGLQFLFEYFSETQRNKGNFPGRFSGRQFSNSRSEMNVSTLELGDSALYLCASSLGGREQFFGPGTRLTVL.